This TCR beta chain was documented in a study of brain T cells in children with intractable seizures. Study outcomes and limitations: Pre-surgery blood may have been undersampled, hiding some clones. Patients' HCMV serostatus was unknown; virus specificity rests on CDR3 similarity alone.

The V gene lost 0 bases and the J gene lost 1 base, with 18 bases spanning the gap. Per the germline V gene, CDR1 is GTSNPN and CDR2 is SVGIG (reference sequence). CDR3 length: 17 amino acids. The sequenced cases were selected for having the highest brain T cell transcript signatures. Before surgery, patients took at least one anti-epileptic drug. This clone has only one observation. The antigen is undetermined. Method: immunoSEQ multiplex PCR; TCRdb's copy keeps in-frame clones and lacks some. This table has about 76,000 clones, under 95% appearing once. The origin of this receptor is a boy in the first two years of life with tuberous sclerosis and intractable seizures. The input for sequencing was peripheral blood, taken at surgery. V usage is TRBV30 and J usage is TRBJ1-1; no firm D call. CDR3 DNA sequence: TGTGCCTGGAGTGTATCTGATTGGTCCGGGTGGAACACTGAAGCTTTCTTT. Its protein is CAWSVSDWSGWNTEAFF.